The 21 T cell receptor beta chains in this list originate from one sample, sequenced in a study of cytomegalovirus exposure and HLA in healthy donors. The study ran its PCR with 60 Vbeta and 13 Jbeta primers. Data came from immunoSEQ multiplex PCR; TCRdb stores just in-frame clones and leaves some out. The sample yields approximately 150,000 clones, about four fifths seen once. Sequences were obtained from PBMCs. All receptors derive from a man aged 18 to 30 in good health and CMV-seronegative.

This rearrangement joins TRBV29-1 to TRBJ1-2; D call uncertain. CDR1 is SQVTM and CDR2 is ANQGSEA in the germline V gene. V lost 3 bases and J 5 bases, leaving 7 bases between the germline ends. CDR3 length: 11 residues. DNA for the CDR3: TGCAGCGTTGAGTCTGTTTATGGCTACACCTTC. Translation gives CSVESVYGYTF.

The CDR3 DNA reads as TGTGCCAGCAGCGCCATTATCGGGGCCTACGAGCAGTACTTC. Its protein is CASSAIIGAYEQYF. The rearrangement links TRBV7-9 to TRBJ2-7, with D perhaps TRBD2 (5 bases). Germline V lookup: CDR1 SEHNR, CDR2 FQNEAQ (reference sequence). The CDR3 runs 14 residues. Deletions cut 5 bases from V and 2 bases from J, with 13 bases between.

The CDR3 DNA reads TGTGCCAGCAGTTACTCGAGACACAACGAGCAGTACTTC. As protein: CASSYSRHNEQYF. This chain joins TRBV6-5 and TRBJ2-7; no firm D call. CDR1 and CDR2 from the germline V gene are MNHEY and SVGAGI. CDR3 size: 13 residues. V dropped 0 bases and J dropped 5 bases, with 8 bases sitting between them.

As to this clone: No DNA is shown, since the ends of the CDR3 on it are uncertain; the CDR3 is the one TCRdb lists. CDR3 in amino acids: CASSSSSTASYEQYF. V and J are TRBV6-5 and TRBJ2-7; no DNA check was done on the table's D call, TRBD1. Termini included, the CDR3 measures 15 amino acids. CDR1 and CDR2 from the germline V gene are MNHEY and SVGAGI.

The chain links TRBV7-2 to TRBJ1-2; TRBD1 matches 8 bases. The V gene's germline CDR1 is SGHTA and CDR2 FQGNSA. The V segment lost 6 bases and the J segment 8 bases; nucleotides outside the gene matches: 14. The CDR3 is 15 amino acids. CDR3 sequence (DNA): TGTGCCAGCAGACCGACCTGGCGGACAGGGACCGGCTACACCTTC. It specifies CASRPTWRTGTGYTF.

The chain is built from TRBV7-9 and TRBJ2-5; 10 nucleotides line up with TRBD2. V lost 5 bases to trimming and J lost 5 bases; unmatched junction nucleotides: 14. Germline CDR1 reads SEHNR; CDR2 reads FQNEAQ (reference sequence). This CDR3 is 17 amino acids long. The CDR3 is CASSELLAGTSRETQYF. The CDR3 bases are TGTGCCAGCAGCGAGTTACTAGCGGGAACCTCGAGGGAGACCCAGTACTTC.

The chain links TRBV10-3 to TRBJ1-1; D not resolved. CDR1 and CDR2 (germline): ENHRY, SYGVKD. The CDR3 sequence is 14 residues long. V dropped 10 bases and J dropped 0 bases, with 15 bases sitting between them. CDR3 sequence: CATAQYSMNTEAFF. CDR3 nucleotides: TGTGCCACTGCACAGTATTCTATGAACACTGAAGCTTTCTTT.

The rearrangement joins TRBV7-2 to TRBJ2-7; tentative D call: TRBD1 (6 bases). Germline-derived CDR1 and CDR2 are SGHTA and FQGNSA. The CDR3 contains 19 residues. V dropped 2 bases and J dropped 3 bases, with 26 bases sitting between them. The CDR3 sequence is CASSLKFRAQTGWSYEQYF. The CDR3 coding sequence is TGTGCCAGCAGCTTAAAATTTAGGGCCCAAACAGGGTGGAGCTACGAGCAGTACTTC.

The chain is built from TRBV6-5 and TRBJ1-6; 9 bases are shared with TRBD1. V lost 2 bases and J lost 9; bases outside the gene matches: 5. CDR1 MNHEY and CDR2 SVGAGI come from the germline V gene. This CDR3 contains 15 residues. CDR3 protein: CASSYADRGGSPLHF. In nucleotides, the CDR3 is TGTGCCAGCAGTTACGCGGACAGGGGTGGTTCACCCCTCCACTTT.

The rearrangement uses TRBV6-5 and TRBJ2-7; a weak D match, TRBD1 (6 bases). The CDR3 has 13 residues. V was pared by 4 bases and J by 4 bases, with 11 bases between. CDR1 and CDR2 from the germline V gene are MNHEY and SVGAGI. The CDR3 bases are TGTGCCAGCAGTTCTGGGGACATATACGAGCAGTACTTC. Translated, it gives CASSSGDIYEQYF.

This sequence joins TRBV15 and TRBJ1-5; D possibly corresponds to TRBD1 (5 bases). CDR3 size: 14 residues. V was clipped by 8 bases and J by 1 base, with 12 bases between them. The V gene's germline CDR1 is LNHNV and CDR2 YYDKDF (reference sequence). This CDR3 reads CATRETESNQPQHF. The CDR3 DNA reads as TGTGCCACCCGTGAGACAGAAAGCAATCAGCCCCAGCATTTT. The full variable domain, its missing parts supplied by reference TRBV15 and TRBJ1-5, is DAMVIQNPRYQVTQFGKPVTLSCSQTLNHNVMYWYQQKSSQAPKLLFHYYDKDFNNEADTPDNFQSRRPNTSFCFLDIRSPGLGDTAMYLCATRETESNQPQHFGDGTRLSIL.

The chain uses TRBV11-2 and TRBJ2-6; D remains ambiguous. The CDR3 is made up of 14 amino acids. Germline values: CDR1 SGHAT, CDR2 FQNNGV. The V end lost 6 bases, the J end lost 0 bases, and 6 bases lay between the germline ends. The CDR3 spells CASRSDSGANVLTF. CDR3 nucleotides: TGTGCCAGCAGGAGTGACTCTGGGGCCAACGTCCTGACTTTC.

The chain combines TRBV7-2 with TRBJ1-3; TRBD1 might be the D (6 bases). CDR3 length: 14 amino acids. V lost 4 bases and J lost 5, with 12 bases in between. Germline CDR1 and CDR2: SGHTA and FQGNSA. The CDR3, as DNA: TGTGCCAGCAGCTCTGGACAGCTTAGAAACACCATATATTTT. Its protein is CASSSGQLRNTIYF.

The chain has TRBV7-9 and TRBJ2-2; D is ambiguous. Germline V lookup: CDR1 SEHNR, CDR2 FQNEAQ (reference sequence). Trimming removed 5 bases at V and 4 bases at J, with 11 bases between. CDR3 size: 14 residues. In DNA form, the CDR3 reads TGTGCCAGCAGCACCCACAGTGGCACCGGGGAGCTGTTTTTT. It specifies CASSTHSGTGELFF.

This clone has a handful of counts. The chain links TRBV29-1 to TRBJ2-5; D perhaps matches TRBD2 (6 bases). Between the trimmed V and J ends, which lost 4 bases and 6 bases, there was a span of 18 bases. Looked up from germline, CDR1 is SQVTM and CDR2 is ANQGSEA. This CDR3 contains 14 residues. In DNA, the CDR3 is TGCAGCGTTGCGGAAGGAGGGGAGCTGCAGACCCAGTACTTC. Protein product: CSVAEGGELQTQYF.

The V call is TRBV27, the J call TRBJ2-7; 7 bases agree with TRBD1. CDR1 is MNHEY and CDR2 is SMNVEV in the germline V gene (reference sequence). Trimming removed 5 bases from V and 3 bases from J; junction bases left unmatched: 7. The length of the CDR3 is 14 residues. In nucleotides, the CDR3 is TGTGCCAGCAGTAAGAGGGACAGCCACTACGAGCAGTACTTC. Encoded protein: CASSKRDSHYEQYF.

CDR3 loop: CASGSGTLNTQYF. In DNA form, the CDR3 reads TGTGCCAGCGGAAGCGGGACCTTGAATACGCAGTATTTT. The chain recombines TRBV6-5 with TRBJ2-3, with TRBD2 matching over 7 bases. Germline-derived CDR1 and CDR2 are MNHEY and SVGAGI. V lost 8 bases, J lost 7 bases, and 9 bases stayed unmatched. The CDR3 runs 13 residues.

The V and J genes are TRBV14 and TRBJ2-5; a possible D gene is TRBD1 (6 bases). From germline, CDR1 is SGHDN and CDR2 FVKESK. The length of the CDR3 is 14 residues. With 4 bases removed from V and 3 bases from J, the gap between germline ends came to 12 bases. CDR3 sequence reads: CASSLGHTEETQYF. The CDR3 DNA follows: TGTGCCAGCAGCCTGGGACATACCGAAGAGACCCAGTACTTC. The full variable domain, its missing parts supplied by reference TRBV14 and TRBJ2-5, is EAGVTQFPSHSVIEKGQTVTLRCDPISGHDNLYWYRRVMGKEIKFLLHFVKESKQDESGMPNNRFLAERTGGTYSTLKVQPAELEDSGVYFCASSLGHTEETQYFGPGTRLLVL.

The chain carries TRBV28 and TRBJ1-1; D gene ambiguous. CDR3 size: 13 residues. Germline V lookup: CDR1 MDHEN, CDR2 SYDVKM. Deletions cut 0 bases from V and 8 bases from J, with 10 bases between. This chain's CDR3 is CASSLWAKKEAFF. The CDR3 nucleotides read TGTGCCAGCAGTTTATGGGCCAAGAAAGAAGCTTTCTTT.

This clone has only a few counts. V gene TRBV13 combines with J gene TRBJ2-3, with D possibly being TRBD1 (5 bases). The CDR3 loop spans 14 amino acids. The germline V gene has CDR1 PRHDT and CDR2 FYEKMQ (reference sequence). With 7 bases removed from V and 0 bases from J, the gap between germline ends came to 11 bases. The CDR3, as DNA: TGTGCCAGCAAGGGGCTACGTAGCACAGATACGCAGTATTTT. It specifies CASKGLRSTDTQYF.

DNA of the CDR3: TGTGCCAGCTCAACAACCATGTCGGGACAGCACTATGGCTACACCTTC. Translation: CASSTTMSGQHYGYTF. The chain recombines TRBV18 with TRBJ1-2; 7 nucleotides agree with TRBD1. J lost 3 bases, V lost 5 bases, and 12 bases had no gene match. The germline gives CDR1 KGHSH, CDR2 LQKENI. This CDR3 is 16 amino acids long. Combining the CDR3 with reference TRBV18 and TRBJ1-2 gives the whole variable domain NAGVMQNPRHLVRRRGQEARLRCSPMKGHSHVYWYRQLPEEGLKFMVYLQKENIIDESGMPKERFSAEFPKEGPSILRIQQVVRGDSAAYFCASSTTMSGQHYGYTFGSGTRLTVV.